These 25 T cell receptor beta chains were all obtained from the same sample, sequenced in a study of post-analysis software for immune sequencing data. These receptors' antigens are unknown. Broader study findings: TRBV5-6, TRBV5-1 and TRBV20-1 were among four or five TRBV segments more frequent in patients than controls.

Prepared libraries of TCR beta cDNA carried unique molecular identifiers. TCRdb reprocessed the PCR reads via MiXCR and lists one record per CDR3 protein. Among roughly 430,000 distinct CDR3 sequences listed, more than 30% were seen once. Sequencing used blood. The receptors originated from a girl aged 2 to 9 with multiple sclerosis.

The gene calls are TRBV28 and TRBJ2-1; D tentatively reads TRBD1 or TRBD2 (6 bases each). Germline V CDR1 and CDR2: MDHEN, SYDVKM. The CDR3 has 15 residues. V shed 3 bases and J shed 9 bases, with 18 bases lying between them. CDR3 nucleotide sequence: TGTGCCAGCAGTTTCCCAGGGGCGGGATTTAGTGAGCAGTTCTTC. Its protein product is CASSFPGAGFSEQFF. Filled out from reference TRBV28 and TRBJ2-1, the complete variable domain reads DVKVTQSSRYLVKRTGEKVFLECVQDMDHENMFWYRQDPGLGLRLIYFSYDVKMKEKGDIPEGYSVSREKKERFSLILESASTNQTSMYLCASSFPGAGFSEQFFGPGTRLTVL.

This clonotype was found a few times. The chain combines TRBV7-2 with TRBJ2-1; 12 bases are a match to TRBD2. CDR1 is SGHTA, CDR2 FQGNSA, per germline. CDR3 length: 16 amino acids. V lost 5 bases, J lost 7 bases, and 9 bases stayed unmatched. Here the CDR3 reads CASSRLLAGGANEQFF. The CDR3 bases are TGTGCCAGCAGCAGATTACTAGCGGGGGGAGCAAATGAGCAGTTCTTC.

The chain carries TRBV6-5 and TRBJ2-3, with D possibly being TRBD1 (5 bases). V was trimmed by 6 bases and J by 14 bases, leaving 18 bases between them. Germline V gene data show CDR1 as MNHEY and CDR2 as SVGAGI. The CDR3 consists of 12 residues. CDR3 loop: CASRKTRTSLYF. CDR3 nucleotide sequence: TGTGCCAGCAGAAAAACCCGGACAAGTCTGTATTTT.

This clonotype was seen a single time. The V call is TRBV27, the J call TRBJ2-1; tentatively, D is TRBD2 (5 bases). CDR1 is MNHEY and CDR2 is SMNVEV in the germline V gene (reference sequence). Trimming cost V 7 bases and J 8 bases, with 15 bases left between them. The CDR3 contains 13 residues. The CDR3 DNA reads as TGTGCCAGCACCCACAACGGGATGGATGAGCAGTTCTTC. Amino acids: CASTHNGMDEQFF.

This clonotype has just a few counts. The chain uses TRBV7-9 and TRBJ1-5; D is possibly TRBD1 (5 bases). The length of the CDR3 is 14 residues. CDR1 is SEHNR and CDR2 is FQNEAQ in the germline V gene (reference sequence). V lost 5 bases and J lost 0, with 8 bases in between. The CDR3 here is CASSTQGSNQPQHF. The DNA of the CDR3 is TGTGCCAGCAGCACGCAGGGTAGCAATCAGCCCCAGCATTTT.

The chain combines TRBV24-1 with TRBJ2-5; 10 nucleotides line up with TRBD2. Germline CDR1 reads KGHDR; CDR2 reads SFDVKD. This CDR3 has 15 amino acids. V dropped 5 bases and J dropped 4; count of bases not matched to a gene: 6. Here the CDR3 DNA reads TGTGCCACCAGTGCTAGCGGGGGACCCCTAGAGACCCAGTACTTC. It codes for CATSASGGPLETQYF.

The rearrangement uses TRBV12-3 or TRBV12-4 and TRBJ2-7; no clear D gene. The CDR3 is 14 amino acids. The ends were cut back, 4 bases at V and 0 bases at J, with 10 bases in the middle. This chain's CDR3 is CASSSGSRSYEQYF. Here the CDR3 DNA reads TGTGCCAGCAGTTCCGGGTCCCGCTCCTACGAGCAGTACTTC.

A word on this clonotype: The junction and the germline gene differ at one end; a read error may be behind it. The genes are TRBV7-3 and TRBJ2-2, with D possibly being TRBD2 (6 bases). Germline lookup yields CDR1 SGHTA and CDR2 FQGTGA. This CDR3 comprises 15 residues. CDR3 bases: TGTGCCAGCAGCTTAGACGGGAGAAATACCGGGGAGCGGTTTTTT. This gives the protein CASSLDGRNTGERFF. Full variable domain (rest looked up from reference TRBV7-3 and TRBJ2-2): GAGVSQTPSNKVTEKGKYVELRCDPISGHTALYWYRQSLGQGPEFLIYFQGTGAADDSGLPNDRFFAVRPEGSVSTLKIQRTERGDSAVYLCASSLDGRNTGERFFGEGSRLTVL.

In this sample, this clonotype turned up a few times. The rearrangement links TRBV7-9 to TRBJ2-1; D possibly uses TRBD1 or TRBD2 (5 bases each). CDR1 is SEHNR, CDR2 FQNEAQ, per germline (reference sequence). This CDR3 is built from 16 residues. Trimming took 7 bases from V and 6 from J, leaving 22 bases between them. CDR3 amino acids: CASTPYPRELGNEQFF. For the CDR3, the DNA is TGTGCCAGCACCCCCTACCCCAGGGAGTTAGGCAATGAGCAGTTCTTC.

This rearrangement joins TRBV29-1 to TRBJ2-4, with TRBD2 matching 7 bases. This CDR3 is built from 16 residues. The germline gives CDR1 SQVTM, CDR2 ANQGSEA. V lost 6 bases to trimming and J lost 6 bases; unmatched junction nucleotides: 17. The CDR3 protein is CSVHLLREGEGNIQYF. CDR3 in DNA: TGCAGCGTCCACTTACTCAGGGAAGGGGAGGGAAACATTCAGTACTTC.

V and J are TRBV5-1 and TRBJ2-7; D unresolved. This CDR3 region has 13 residues. The germline gives CDR1 SGHRS, CDR2 YFSETQ. Trimming left V 2 bases short and J 0 bases short, with 6 bases between. CDR3 in amino acids: CASSFTFSYEQYF. DNA for the CDR3: TGCGCCAGCAGCTTTACATTCTCCTACGAGCAGTACTTC. The entire variable domain, with the rest obtained from reference TRBV5-1 and TRBJ2-7, is as follows: KAGVTQTPRYLIKTRGQQVTLSCSPISGHRSVSWYQQTPGQGLQFLFEYFSETQRNKGNFPGRFSGRQFSNSRSEMNVSTLELGDSALYLCASSFTFSYEQYFGPGTRLTVT.

The chain couples TRBV12-3 or TRBV12-4 to TRBJ1-5; weak D call: TRBD1 (5 bases). Trimming took 6 bases from V and 3 from J, leaving 15 bases between them. There are 15 residues in the CDR3. Written as DNA, the CDR3 is TGTGCCAGCAGCGCCTGGGGGGAACTCAATCAGCCCCAGCATTTT. It translates to CASSAWGELNQPQHF.

The V gene is TRBV6-5, the J gene TRBJ2-7; TRBD2 might be the D (5 bases). There are 14 residues in the CDR3. Germline V gene lookup returns CDR1 MNHEY and CDR2 SVGAGI. The V and J ends lost 5 bases and 3 bases respectively, with 14 bases between them. CDR3 sequence: CASSTTGDNYEQYF. The CDR3, as DNA: TGTGCCAGCAGTACAACCGGGGATAACTACGAGCAGTACTTC.

This clonotype came up once. The rearrangement uses TRBV3-1 and TRBJ1-1; D unresolved. This CDR3 is built from 13 residues. The ends were cut back, 6 bases at V and 4 bases at J, with 12 bases in the middle. CDR1 and CDR2 (germline): LGHDT, YNNKEL (reference sequence). The CDR3 loop is CASSHAASTEAFF. The CDR3 DNA reads TGTGCCAGCAGTCACGCGGCTAGCACTGAAGCTTTCTTT.

The chain joins TRBV29-1 to TRBJ2-3; weak D call: TRBD2 (6 bases). Germline V gene lookup returns CDR1 SQVTM and CDR2 ANQGSEA. V was trimmed by 7 bases and J by 3 bases, leaving 20 bases between them. CDR3 length: 15 residues. The CDR3: CSATGKGGATDTQYF. The CDR3 DNA reads TGCAGCGCTACGGGAAAAGGAGGGGCAACAGATACGCAGTATTTT.

The chain combines TRBV27 with TRBJ2-4; 7 nucleotides line up with TRBD1. The J call may be mistaken, given a closer DNA end match to TRBJ2-7. Germline values: CDR1 MNHEY, CDR2 SMNVEV (reference sequence). The CDR3 totals 13 residues. DNA for the CDR3: TGTGCCAGCAGCCTGACAGGGAATGGCGAGCAGTACTTC. Translated: CASSLTGNGEQYF.

The sample holds one count of this clonotype. The chain uses TRBV3-1 and TRBJ1-4; unclear D gene. The V end lost 0 bases, the J end lost 0 bases, and 5 bases lay between the germline ends. CDR1 and CDR2 (germline): LGHDT, YNNKEL (reference sequence). The CDR3 contains 15 residues. The CDR3 loop reads CASSQDDSTNEKLFF. CDR3 coding DNA: TGTGCCAGCAGCCAAGACGATTCAACTAATGAAAAACTGTTTTTT.

The chain recombines TRBV7-2 with TRBJ1-1; D unresolved. Germline lookup yields CDR1 SGHTA and CDR2 FQGNSA. V dropped 0 bases and J dropped 5 bases, with 10 bases sitting between them. The CDR3 loop spans 14 amino acids. The CDR3 loop is CASSLASGKTEAFF. DNA of the CDR3: TGTGCCAGCAGCTTAGCCTCCGGGAAAACTGAAGCTTTCTTT.

The chain links TRBV10-3 to TRBJ2-7; TRBD2 agrees at 10 bases. Germline values: CDR1 ENHRY, CDR2 SYGVKD. V lost 0 bases to trimming and J lost 6 bases; unmatched junction nucleotides: 8. The CDR3 has 16 amino acids. The DNA of the CDR3 is TGTGCCATCAGTGAGTCGGGGCTAGCGGGGGCCTGCGAGCAGTACTTC. Amino acids: CAISESGLAGACEQYF.

The rearrangement uses TRBV12-3 or TRBV12-4 and TRBJ2-5; D unclear. The CDR3 is 11 residues long. V gave up 5 bases and J gave up 5 bases, with 6 bases separating them. CDR3 nucleotides: TGTGCCAGCAGTGTTCTGGAGACCCAGTACTTC. Its translation: CASSVLETQYF.

This rearrangement joins TRBV28 to TRBJ2-1; D uncertain. The J call may be in error: the DNA end matches TRBJ2-7 better. This CDR3 spans 15 amino acids. Germline CDR1 is MDHEN and CDR2 is SYDVKM. The DNA of the CDR3 is TGTGCCACCCACACCGGCCAATGGAGCAATGATGAGCAGTACTTC. This gives the protein CATHTGQWSNDEQYF.

In its sample, this clonotype was seen a few times. The rearrangement uses TRBV28 and TRBJ2-7; D not certain. Germline values: CDR1 MDHEN, CDR2 SYDVKM. V lost 5 bases, J lost 2 bases, and 10 bases lay in between. This CDR3 region has 13 residues. Here the CDR3 reads CASSAQTTYEQYF. DNA for the CDR3: TGTGCCAGCAGTGCCCAGACCACCTACGAGCAGTACTTC.

This clonotype appeared a few times. This chain connects TRBV5-1 to TRBJ1-1, with 7 bases identical to TRBD1. The V gene end was trimmed by 3 bases and the J gene end by 0 bases; junction bases not matched to a gene: 5. Germline assignment: CDR1 SGHRS and CDR2 YFSETQ. The CDR3 consists of 15 residues. The CDR3 sequence: CASSSYRGMNTEAFF. The CDR3 nucleotides are TGCGCCAGCAGCTCGTACAGGGGAATGAACACTGAAGCTTTCTTT.

This clonotype showed up just once. V usage is TRBV29-1 and J usage is TRBJ2-4; TRBD2 is a possible D gene (6 bases). The CDR3 has 13 amino acids. Trimming took 5 bases from V and 7 from J, leaving 15 bases between them. Per germline, CDR1 SQVTM and CDR2 ANQGSEA. CDR3 sequence reads: CSVFGGRANIQYF. CDR3 bases: TGCAGCGTTTTCGGGGGACGGGCGAACATTCAGTACTTC.

This clonotype was counted only a few times. The rearrangement links TRBV7-8 to TRBJ1-4; D may be TRBD1 (6 bases). Germline lookup yields CDR1 SGHVS and CDR2 FQNEAQ. The CDR3 length is 15 residues. Trimming took off 7 bases at V and 5 bases at J, with 17 bases between the two ends. The CDR3 coding sequence is TGTGCCAGCACCCGAACGGGGGCGGAGAATGAAAAACTGTTTTTT. Protein product: CASTRTGAENEKLFF.